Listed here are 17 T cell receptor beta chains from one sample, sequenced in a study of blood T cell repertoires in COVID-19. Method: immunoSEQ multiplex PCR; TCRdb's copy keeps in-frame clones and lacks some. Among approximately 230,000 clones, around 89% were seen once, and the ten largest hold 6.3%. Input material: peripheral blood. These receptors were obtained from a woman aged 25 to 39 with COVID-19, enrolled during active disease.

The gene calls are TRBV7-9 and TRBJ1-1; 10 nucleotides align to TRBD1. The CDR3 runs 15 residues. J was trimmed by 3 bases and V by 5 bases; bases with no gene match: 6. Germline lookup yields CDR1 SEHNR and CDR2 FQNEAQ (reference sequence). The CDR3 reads CASSQPGQGYTEAFF. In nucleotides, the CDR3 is TGTGCCAGCAGCCAACCGGGACAGGGGTACACTGAAGCTTTCTTT. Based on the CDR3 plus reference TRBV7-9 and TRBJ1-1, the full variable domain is DTGVSQNPRHKITKRGQNVTFRCDPISEHNRLYWYRQTLGQGPEFLTYFQNEAQLEKSRLLSDRFSAERPKGSFSTLEIQRTEQGDSAMYLCASSQPGQGYTEAFFGQGTRLTVV.

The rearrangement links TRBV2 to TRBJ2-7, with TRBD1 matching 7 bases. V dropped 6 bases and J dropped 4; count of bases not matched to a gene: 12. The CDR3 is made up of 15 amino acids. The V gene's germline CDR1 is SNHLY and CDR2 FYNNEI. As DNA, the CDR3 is TGTGCCAGCAGCGAAAGGGGGCTGGGCCCTTACGAGCAGTACGTC. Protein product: CASSERGLGPYEQYV.

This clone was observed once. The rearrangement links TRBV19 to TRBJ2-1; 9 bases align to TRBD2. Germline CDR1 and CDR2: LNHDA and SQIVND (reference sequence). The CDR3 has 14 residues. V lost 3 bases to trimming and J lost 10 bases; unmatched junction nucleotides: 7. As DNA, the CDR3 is TGTGCCAGTAGTATCAGGGAGGGACTAGCAGAGCAGTTCTTC. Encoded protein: CASSIREGLAEQFF.

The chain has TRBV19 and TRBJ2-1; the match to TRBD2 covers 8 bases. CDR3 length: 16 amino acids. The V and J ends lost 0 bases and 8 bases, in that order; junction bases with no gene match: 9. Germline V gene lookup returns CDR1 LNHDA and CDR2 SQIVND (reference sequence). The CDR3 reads CASSIEAGGIRDEQFF. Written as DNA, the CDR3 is TGTGCCAGTAGTATAGAGGCGGGAGGTATTCGTGATGAGCAGTTCTTC.

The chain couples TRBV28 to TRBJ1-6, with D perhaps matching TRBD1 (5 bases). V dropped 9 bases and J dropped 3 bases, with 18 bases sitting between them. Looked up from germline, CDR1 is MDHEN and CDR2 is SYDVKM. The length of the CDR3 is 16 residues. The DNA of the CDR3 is TGTGCCAGTGGCGGACCCACGGGGGACTATAATTCACCCCTCCACTTT. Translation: CASGGPTGDYNSPLHF.

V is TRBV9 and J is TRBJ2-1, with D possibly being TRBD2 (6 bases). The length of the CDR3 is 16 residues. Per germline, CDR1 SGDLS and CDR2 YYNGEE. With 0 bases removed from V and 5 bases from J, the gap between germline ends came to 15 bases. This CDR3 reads CASSVEGGSSHNEQFF. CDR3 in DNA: TGTGCCAGCAGCGTAGAGGGAGGCTCTTCTCACAATGAGCAGTTCTTC. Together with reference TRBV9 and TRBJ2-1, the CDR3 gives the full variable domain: DSGVTQTPKHLITATGQRVTLRCSPRSGDLSVYWYQQSLDQGLQFLIQYYNGEERAKGNILERFSAQQFPDLHSELNLSSLELGDSALYFCASSVEGGSSHNEQFFGPGTRLTVL.

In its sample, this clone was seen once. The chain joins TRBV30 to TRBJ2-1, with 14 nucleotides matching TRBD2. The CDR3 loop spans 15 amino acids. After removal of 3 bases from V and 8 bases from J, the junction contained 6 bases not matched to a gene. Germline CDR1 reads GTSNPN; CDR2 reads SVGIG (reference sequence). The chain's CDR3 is CAWSSGTSGSHEQFF. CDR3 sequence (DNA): TGTGCCTGGAGCTCCGGGACTAGCGGGAGCCATGAGCAGTTCTTC.

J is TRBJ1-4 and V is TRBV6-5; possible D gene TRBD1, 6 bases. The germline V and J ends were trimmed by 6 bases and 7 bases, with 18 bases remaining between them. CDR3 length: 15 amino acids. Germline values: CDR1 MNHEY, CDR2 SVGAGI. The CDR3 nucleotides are TGTGCCAGCAGACCTCCGGCAGGGGTGGGTGAAAAACTGTTTTTT. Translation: CASRPPAGVGEKLFF.

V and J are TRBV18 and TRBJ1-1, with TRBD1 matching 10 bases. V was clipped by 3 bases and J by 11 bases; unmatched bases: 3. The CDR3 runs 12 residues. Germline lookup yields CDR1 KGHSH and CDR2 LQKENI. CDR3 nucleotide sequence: TGTGCCAGCTCACCCGGGACAGGGGATGCTTTCTTT. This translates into CASSPGTGDAFF.

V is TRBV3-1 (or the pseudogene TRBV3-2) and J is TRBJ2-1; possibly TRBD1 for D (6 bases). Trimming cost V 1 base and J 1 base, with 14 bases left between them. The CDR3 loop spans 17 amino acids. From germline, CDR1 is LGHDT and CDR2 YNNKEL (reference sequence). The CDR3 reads CASSQVTGGRSYNEQFF. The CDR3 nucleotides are TGTGCCAGCAGCCAAGTGACAGGAGGAAGGTCCTACAATGAGCAGTTCTTC.

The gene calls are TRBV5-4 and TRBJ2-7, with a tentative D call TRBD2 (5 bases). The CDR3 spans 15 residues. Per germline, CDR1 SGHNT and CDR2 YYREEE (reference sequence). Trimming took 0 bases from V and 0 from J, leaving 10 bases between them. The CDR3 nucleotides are TGTGCCAGCAGCTTGGAGTGGGAGAACTCCTACGAGCAGTACTTC. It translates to CASSLEWENSYEQYF.

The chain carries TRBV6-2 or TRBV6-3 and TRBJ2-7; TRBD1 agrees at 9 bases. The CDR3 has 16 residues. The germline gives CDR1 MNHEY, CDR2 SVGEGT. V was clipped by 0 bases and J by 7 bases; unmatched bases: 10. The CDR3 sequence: CASSYSPRTGAREQYV. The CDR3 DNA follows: TGTGCCAGCAGTTACTCTCCTAGGACAGGGGCGAGGGAGCAGTACGTC.

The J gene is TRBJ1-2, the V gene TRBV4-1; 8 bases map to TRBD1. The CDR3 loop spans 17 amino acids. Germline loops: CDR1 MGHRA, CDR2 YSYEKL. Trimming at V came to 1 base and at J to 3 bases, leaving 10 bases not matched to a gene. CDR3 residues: CASSQASRQGTDYGYTF. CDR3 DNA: TGCGCCAGCAGCCAAGCTTCTCGACAGGGGACTGACTATGGCTACACCTTC.

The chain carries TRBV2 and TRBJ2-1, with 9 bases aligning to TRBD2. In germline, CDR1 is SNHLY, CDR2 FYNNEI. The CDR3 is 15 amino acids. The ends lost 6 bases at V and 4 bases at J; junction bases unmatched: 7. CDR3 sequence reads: CASRPAGGPYNEQFF. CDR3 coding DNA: TGTGCCAGCAGGCCAGCGGGGGGACCTTACAATGAGCAGTTCTTC.

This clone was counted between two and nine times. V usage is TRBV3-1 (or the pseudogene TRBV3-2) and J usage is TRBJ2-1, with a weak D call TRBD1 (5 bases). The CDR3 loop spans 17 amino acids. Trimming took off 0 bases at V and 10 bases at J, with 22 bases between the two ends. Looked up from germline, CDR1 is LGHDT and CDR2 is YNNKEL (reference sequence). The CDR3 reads CASSQDKGLWGMGEQFF. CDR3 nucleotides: TGTGCCAGCAGCCAAGATAAAGGTTTGTGGGGCATGGGAGAGCAGTTCTTC.

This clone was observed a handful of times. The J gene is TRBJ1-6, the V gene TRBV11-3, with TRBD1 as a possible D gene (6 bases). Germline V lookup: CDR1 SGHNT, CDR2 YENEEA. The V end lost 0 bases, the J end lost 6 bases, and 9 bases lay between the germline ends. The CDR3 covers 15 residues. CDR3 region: CASSLEGTPNSPLHF. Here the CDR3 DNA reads TGTGCCAGCAGCTTAGAGGGGACACCTAATTCACCCCTCCACTTT.

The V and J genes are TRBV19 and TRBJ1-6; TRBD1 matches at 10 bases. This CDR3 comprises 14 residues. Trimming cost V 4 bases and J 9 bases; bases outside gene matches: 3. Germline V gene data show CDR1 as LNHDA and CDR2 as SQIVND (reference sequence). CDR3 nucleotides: TGTGCCAGTAGTAGTGGACAGGGGGGTTCACCCCTCCACTTT. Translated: CASSSGQGGSPLHF.